The clone carrying this TCR beta chain was picked up many times. Its antigen remains unidentified. A universal primer site and UMIs were added as TCR cDNA was made by 5'RACE template switching. TCRdb itself ran the 5' RACE reads through MiXCR, one entry per CDR3 protein. The repertoire holds 300,000 or so distinct CDR3 sequences, with 7.5% to 9% as singletons. This entry belongs to a study of T cells after yellow fever vaccination. Study-level information: Fractions of low cell number were prepared using SMART-Seq v4 Ultra Low Input.

General study results and limits: Clonotypes appearing in both CD4 and CD8 compartments existed, and their share was small. FACS-sorted repertoires could contain abundant clonotypes contaminating from the bulk population.

Germline V lookup: CDR1 MGHRA, CDR2 YSYEKL. This CDR3 has 19 amino acids. With V trimmed by 0 bases and J by 3 bases, 11 bases remained unmatched. This specimen consisted of CD4+ T cells sorted from PBMCs, obtained 5 days after the yellow fever booster vaccination. This chain connects TRBV4-1 to TRBJ1-6, with TRBD1 identical over 7 bases. The sequence was collected from a man in his late teens or twenties who received the YFV17D yellow fever vaccine. CDR3: CASSQDRTSGTDYNSPLHF. CDR3 in DNA: TGCGCCAGCAGCCAAGATAGGACCTCCGGGACAGACTATAATTCACCCCTCCACTTT.